This T cell receptor beta chain was sequenced during a study of T cell clusters in autoimmune cytopenias. This CDR3 is built from 15 residues. Per germline, CDR1 DFQATT and CDR2 SNEGSKA (reference sequence). Study-wide results and limits: No cluster-lack signature appeared between secondary cytopenia and chronic lymphocytic leukemia patients, apparently due to lymphoma masking.

Multiplex touch-down PCR amplified TRB using TRB-A and TRB-B pools in one tube. Each CDR3 protein gets one entry in TCRdb, which reprocessed the multiplex PCR reads and gives no DNA. The sample's table shows several hundred distinct CDR3 sequences. Some 40,000 genome equivalents of blood DNA were amplified for TRB. By frequency, this clonotype is medium-sized (0.01 to 0.1%). Its target is unknown. The same data also contributed to another study, on T cell repertoires in aging, cancer and after chemotherapy. That source reports: Donors were grouped into six age bands spanning 30 or younger through 70 or older.

The TCR originated in a human donor with chronic lymphocytic leukemia. Sequenced sample: peripheral blood. This chain joins TRBV20-1 and TRBJ2-2; TCRdb lists TRBD2, though no DNA is available to test this call. The CDR3 loop is CSARPPGRATGELFF.